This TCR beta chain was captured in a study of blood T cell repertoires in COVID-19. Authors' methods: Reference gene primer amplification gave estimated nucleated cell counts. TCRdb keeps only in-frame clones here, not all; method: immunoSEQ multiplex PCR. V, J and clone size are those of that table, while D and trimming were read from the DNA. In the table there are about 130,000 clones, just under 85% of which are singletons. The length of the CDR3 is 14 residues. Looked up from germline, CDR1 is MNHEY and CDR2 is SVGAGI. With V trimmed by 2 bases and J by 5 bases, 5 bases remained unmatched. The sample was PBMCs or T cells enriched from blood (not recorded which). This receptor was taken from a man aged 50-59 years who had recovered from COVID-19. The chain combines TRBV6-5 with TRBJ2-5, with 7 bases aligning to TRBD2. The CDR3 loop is CASSYPGGGETQYF. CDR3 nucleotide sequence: TGTGCCAGCAGTTACCCGGGGGGTGGGGAGACCCAGTACTTC.